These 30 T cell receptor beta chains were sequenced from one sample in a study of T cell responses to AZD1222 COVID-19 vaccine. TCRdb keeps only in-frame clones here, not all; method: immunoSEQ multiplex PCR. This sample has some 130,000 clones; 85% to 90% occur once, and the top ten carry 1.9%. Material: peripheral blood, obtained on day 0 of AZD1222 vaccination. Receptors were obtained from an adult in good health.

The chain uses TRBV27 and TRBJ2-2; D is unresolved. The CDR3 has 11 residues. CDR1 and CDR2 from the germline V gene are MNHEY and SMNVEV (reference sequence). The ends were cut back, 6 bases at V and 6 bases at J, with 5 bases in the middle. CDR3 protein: CASSRSGELFF. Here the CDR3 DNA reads TGTGCCAGCAGCCGGTCCGGGGAGCTGTTTTTT.

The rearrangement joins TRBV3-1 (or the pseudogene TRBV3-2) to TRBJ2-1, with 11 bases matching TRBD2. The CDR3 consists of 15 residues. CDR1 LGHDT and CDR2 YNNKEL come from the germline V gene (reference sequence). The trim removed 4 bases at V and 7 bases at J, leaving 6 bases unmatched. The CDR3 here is CASSRVASGRNEQFF. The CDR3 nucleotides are TGTGCCAGCAGCCGCGTTGCTAGCGGGAGGAATGAGCAGTTCTTC.

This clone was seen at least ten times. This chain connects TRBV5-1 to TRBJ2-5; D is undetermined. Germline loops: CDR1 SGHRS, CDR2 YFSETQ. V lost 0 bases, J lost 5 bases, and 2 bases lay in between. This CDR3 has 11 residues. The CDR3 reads CASSLEETQYF. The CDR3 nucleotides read TGCGCCAGCAGCTTGGAGGAGACCCAGTACTTC.

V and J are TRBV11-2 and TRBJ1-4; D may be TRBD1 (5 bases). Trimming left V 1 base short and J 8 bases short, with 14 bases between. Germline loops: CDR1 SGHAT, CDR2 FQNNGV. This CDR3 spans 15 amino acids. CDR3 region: CASSLGGAGTEKLFF. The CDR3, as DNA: TGTGCCAGCAGCTTAGGTGGGGCAGGAACCGAAAAACTGTTTTTT.

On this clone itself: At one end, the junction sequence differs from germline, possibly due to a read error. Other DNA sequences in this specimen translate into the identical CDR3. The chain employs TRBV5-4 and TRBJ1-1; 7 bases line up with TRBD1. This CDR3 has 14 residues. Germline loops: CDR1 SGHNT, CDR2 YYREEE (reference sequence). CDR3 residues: CASSLGQGVTEAFF. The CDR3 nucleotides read TGTGCCAGCAGCTTGGGACAGGGAGTCACTGAAGCCTTCTTT. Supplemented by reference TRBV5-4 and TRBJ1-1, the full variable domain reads ETGVTQSPTHLIKTRGQQVTLRCSSQSGHNTVSWYQQALGQGPQFIFQYYREEENGRGNFPPRFSGLQFPNYSSELNVNALELDDSALYLCASSLGQGVTEAFFGQGTRLTVV.

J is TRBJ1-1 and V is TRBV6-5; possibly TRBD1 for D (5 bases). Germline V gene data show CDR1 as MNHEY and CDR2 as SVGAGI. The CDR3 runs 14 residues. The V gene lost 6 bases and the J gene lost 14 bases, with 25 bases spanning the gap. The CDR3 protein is CASSLTYDGAGGFF. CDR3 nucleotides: TGTGCCAGCAGCCTAACCTATGACGGGGCGGGAGGCTTCTTT.

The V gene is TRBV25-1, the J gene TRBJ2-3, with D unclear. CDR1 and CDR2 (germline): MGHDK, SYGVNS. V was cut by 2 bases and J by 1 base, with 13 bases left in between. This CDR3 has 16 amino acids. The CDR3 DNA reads TGTGCCAGCAGTGAAGCGCGGCAGTGGGGCACAGATACGCAGTATTTT. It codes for CASSEARQWGTDTQYF.

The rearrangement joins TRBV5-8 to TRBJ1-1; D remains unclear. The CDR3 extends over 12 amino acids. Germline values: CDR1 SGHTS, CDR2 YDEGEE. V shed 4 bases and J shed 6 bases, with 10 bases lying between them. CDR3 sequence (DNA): TGTGCCAGCAGCCGGTTGGGATCTGAAGCTTTCTTT. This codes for CASSRLGSEAFF.

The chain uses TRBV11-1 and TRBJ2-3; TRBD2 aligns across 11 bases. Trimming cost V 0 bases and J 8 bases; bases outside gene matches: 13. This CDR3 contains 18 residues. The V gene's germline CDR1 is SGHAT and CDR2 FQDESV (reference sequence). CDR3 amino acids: CASSLAILAGGLAATQYF. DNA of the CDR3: TGTGCCAGCAGCTTAGCCATTCTAGCGGGGGGCCTCGCAGCTACGCAGTATTTT.

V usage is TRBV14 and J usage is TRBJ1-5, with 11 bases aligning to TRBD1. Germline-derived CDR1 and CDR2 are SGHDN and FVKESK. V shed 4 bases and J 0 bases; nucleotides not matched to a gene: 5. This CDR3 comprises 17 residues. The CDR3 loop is CASSRDRGIYSNQPQHF. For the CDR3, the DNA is TGTGCCAGCAGCCGGGACAGGGGGATATATAGCAATCAGCCCCAGCATTTT.

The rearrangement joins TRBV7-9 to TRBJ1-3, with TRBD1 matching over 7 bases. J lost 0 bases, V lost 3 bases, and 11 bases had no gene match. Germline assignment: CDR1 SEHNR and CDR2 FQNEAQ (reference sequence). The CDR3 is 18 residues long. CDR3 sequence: CASSLGTNNRGSGNTIYF. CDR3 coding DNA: TGTGCCAGCAGCTTGGGCACTAATAACAGGGGCTCTGGAAACACCATATATTTT.

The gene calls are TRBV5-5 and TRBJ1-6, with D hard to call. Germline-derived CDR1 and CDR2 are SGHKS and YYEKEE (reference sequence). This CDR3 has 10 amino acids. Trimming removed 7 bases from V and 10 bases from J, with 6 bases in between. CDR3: CASVGSPLHF. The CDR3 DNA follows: TGTGCCAGCGTCGGGTCACCCCTCCACTTT. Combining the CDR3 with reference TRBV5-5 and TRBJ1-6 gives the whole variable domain DAGVTQSPTHLIKTRGQQVTLRCSPISGHKSVSWYQQVLGQGPQFIFQYYEKEERGRGNFPDRFSARQFPNYSSELNVNALLLGDSALYLCASVGSPLHFGNGTRLTVT.

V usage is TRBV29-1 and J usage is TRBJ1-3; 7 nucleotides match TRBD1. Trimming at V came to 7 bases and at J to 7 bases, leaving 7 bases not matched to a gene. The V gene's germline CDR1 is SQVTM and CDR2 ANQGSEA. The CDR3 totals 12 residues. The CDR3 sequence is CSGGTVDNTIYF. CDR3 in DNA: TGCAGCGGGGGGACAGTTGATAACACCATATATTTT.

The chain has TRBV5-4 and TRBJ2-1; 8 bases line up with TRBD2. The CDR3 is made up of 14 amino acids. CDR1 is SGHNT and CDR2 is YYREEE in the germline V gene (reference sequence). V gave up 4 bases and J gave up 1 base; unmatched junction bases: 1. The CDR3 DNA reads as TGTGCCAGCAGCGCTAGCGGGTCCTACAATGAGCAGTTCTTC. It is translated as CASSASGSYNEQFF.

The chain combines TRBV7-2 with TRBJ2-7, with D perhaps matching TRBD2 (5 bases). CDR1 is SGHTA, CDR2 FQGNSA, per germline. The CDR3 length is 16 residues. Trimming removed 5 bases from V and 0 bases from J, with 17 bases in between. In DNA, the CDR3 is TGTGCCAGCAGCCCTAACTTCGTAGCGAGCTCCTACGAGCAGTACTTC. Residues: CASSPNFVASSYEQYF.

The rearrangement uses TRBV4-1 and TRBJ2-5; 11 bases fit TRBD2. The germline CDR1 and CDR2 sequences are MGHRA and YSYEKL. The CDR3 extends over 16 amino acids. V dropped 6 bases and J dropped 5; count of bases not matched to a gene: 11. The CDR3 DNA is TGCGCCAGCAGTACAACTAGCGGGGGCCTGGGGGAGACCCAGTACTTC. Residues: CASSTTSGGLGETQYF.

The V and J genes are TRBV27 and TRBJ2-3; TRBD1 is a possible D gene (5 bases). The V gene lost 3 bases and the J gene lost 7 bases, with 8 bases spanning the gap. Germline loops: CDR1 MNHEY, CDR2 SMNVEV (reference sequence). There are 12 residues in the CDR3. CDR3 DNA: TGTGCCAGCAGTTTGTCAGGGAATACGCAGTATTTT. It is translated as CASSLSGNTQYF.

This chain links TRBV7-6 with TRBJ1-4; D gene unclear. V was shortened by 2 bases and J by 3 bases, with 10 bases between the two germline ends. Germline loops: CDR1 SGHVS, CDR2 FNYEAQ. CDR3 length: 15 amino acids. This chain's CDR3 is CASSLKSSPNEKLFF. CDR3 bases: TGTGCCAGCAGCTTAAAATCCAGTCCTAATGAAAAACTGTTTTTT.

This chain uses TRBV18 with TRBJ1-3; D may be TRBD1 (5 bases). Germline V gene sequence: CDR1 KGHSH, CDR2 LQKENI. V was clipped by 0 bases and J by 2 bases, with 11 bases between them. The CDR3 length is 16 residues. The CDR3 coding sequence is TGTGCCAGCTCACCACCGAGCAGGGTTGCTGGAAACACCATATATTTT. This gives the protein CASSPPSRVAGNTIYF.

The CDR3 nucleotides are TGCGCCAGCCGCAGCGGTGATAGCTCCTACAATGAGCAGTTCTTC. Encoded protein: CASRSGDSSYNEQFF. The chain has TRBV5-1 and TRBJ2-1, with D maybe TRBD2 (5 bases). CDR3 size: 15 residues. In germline, CDR1 is SGHRS, CDR2 YFSETQ. V lost 7 bases to trimming and J lost 0 bases, with 14 bases between them.

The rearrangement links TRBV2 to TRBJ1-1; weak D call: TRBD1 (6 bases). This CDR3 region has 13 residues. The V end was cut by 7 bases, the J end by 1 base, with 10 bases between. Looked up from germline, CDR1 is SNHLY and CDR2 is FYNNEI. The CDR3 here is CASMDSRNTEAFF. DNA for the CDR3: TGTGCCAGCATGGACAGCCGGAACACTGAAGCTTTCTTT.

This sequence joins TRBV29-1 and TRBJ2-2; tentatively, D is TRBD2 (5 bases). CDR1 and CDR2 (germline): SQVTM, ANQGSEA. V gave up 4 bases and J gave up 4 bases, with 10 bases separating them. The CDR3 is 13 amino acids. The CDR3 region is CSVVSGGTGELFF. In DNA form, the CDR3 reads TGCAGCGTTGTAAGCGGAGGCACCGGGGAGCTGTTTTTT.

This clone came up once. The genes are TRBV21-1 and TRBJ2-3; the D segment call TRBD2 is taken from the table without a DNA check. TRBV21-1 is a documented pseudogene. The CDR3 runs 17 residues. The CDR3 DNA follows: TGTGCCAGCACCCCGGGACTAGCGGGACCTAGCACAGATACGCAGTATTTT. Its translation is CASTPGLAGPSTDTQYF.

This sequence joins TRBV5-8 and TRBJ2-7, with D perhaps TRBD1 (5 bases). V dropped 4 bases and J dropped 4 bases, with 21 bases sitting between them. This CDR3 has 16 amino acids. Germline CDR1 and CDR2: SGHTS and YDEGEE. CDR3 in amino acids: CASSPDWGAGSYEQYF. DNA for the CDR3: TGTGCCAGCAGCCCGGATTGGGGCGCCGGATCATACGAGCAGTACTTC.

The CDR3 DNA is TGTGCCAGCAGCTTGTCCTATAATTCACCCCTCCACTTT. Translated, it gives CASSLSYNSPLHF. The gene calls are TRBV11-2 and TRBJ1-6; D unresolved. The CDR3 totals 13 residues. V was clipped by 3 bases and J by 1 base, with 1 base between them. The germline V gene has CDR1 SGHAT and CDR2 FQNNGV.

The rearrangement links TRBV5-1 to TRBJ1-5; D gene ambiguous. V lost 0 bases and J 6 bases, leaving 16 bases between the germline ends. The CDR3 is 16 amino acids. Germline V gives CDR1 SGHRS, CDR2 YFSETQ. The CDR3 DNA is TGCGCCAGCAGCTTGGCCGGAACGGGCGTGGGTCAGCCCCAGCATTTT. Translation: CASSLAGTGVGQPQHF.

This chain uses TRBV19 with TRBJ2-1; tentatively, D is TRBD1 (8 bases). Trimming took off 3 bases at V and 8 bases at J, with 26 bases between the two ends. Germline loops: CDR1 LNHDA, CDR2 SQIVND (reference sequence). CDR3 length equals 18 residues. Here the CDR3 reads CASSIPRGPAGRPHEQFF. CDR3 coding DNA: TGTGCCAGTAGTATTCCCAGGGGGCCAGCGGGAAGGCCCCATGAGCAGTTCTTC.

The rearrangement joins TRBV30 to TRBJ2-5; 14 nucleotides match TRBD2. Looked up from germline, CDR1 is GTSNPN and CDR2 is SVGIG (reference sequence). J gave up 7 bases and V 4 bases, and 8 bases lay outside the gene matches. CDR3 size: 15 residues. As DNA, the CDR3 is TGTGCCTGGAAGACAGGGACTAGCGGGAGAGGGACCCAGTACTTC. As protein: CAWKTGTSGRGTQYF.

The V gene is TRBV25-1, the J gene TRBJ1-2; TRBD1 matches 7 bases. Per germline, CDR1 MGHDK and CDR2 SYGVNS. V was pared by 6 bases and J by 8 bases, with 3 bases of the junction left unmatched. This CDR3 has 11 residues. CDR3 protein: CASSVGGGYTF. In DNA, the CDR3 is TGTGCCAGCAGCGTAGGGGGCGGCTACACCTTC.

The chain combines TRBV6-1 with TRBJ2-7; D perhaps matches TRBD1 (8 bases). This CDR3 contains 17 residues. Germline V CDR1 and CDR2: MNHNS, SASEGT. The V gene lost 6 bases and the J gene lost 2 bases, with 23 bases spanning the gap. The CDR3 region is CASRETWSGTGPYEQYF. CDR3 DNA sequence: TGTGCCAGCAGAGAAACATGGAGCGGGACAGGCCCCTACGAGCAGTACTTC.